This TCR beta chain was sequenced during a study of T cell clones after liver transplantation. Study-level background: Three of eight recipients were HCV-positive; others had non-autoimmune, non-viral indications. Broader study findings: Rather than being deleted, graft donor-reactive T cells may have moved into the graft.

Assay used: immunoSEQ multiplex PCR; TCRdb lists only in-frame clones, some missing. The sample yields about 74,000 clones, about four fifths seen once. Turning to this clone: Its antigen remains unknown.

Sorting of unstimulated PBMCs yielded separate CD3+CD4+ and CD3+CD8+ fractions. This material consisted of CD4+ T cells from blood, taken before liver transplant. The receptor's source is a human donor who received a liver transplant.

CDR3 amino acids: CASSPGTSGRRIYNEQFF. For the CDR3, the DNA is TGTGCCAGTAGTCCAGGGACTAGCGGGAGGAGAATCTACAATGAGCAGTTCTTC. The chain joins TRBV19 to TRBJ2-1; TRBD2 agrees at 15 bases. Germline values: CDR1 LNHDA, CDR2 SQIVND (reference sequence). Trimming cost V 5 bases and J 3 bases; bases outside gene matches: 8. The CDR3 length is 18 residues.